Listed below are T cell receptor beta chains from one sample, sequenced in a study of cytomegalovirus exposure and HLA in healthy donors. Sequenced by immunoSEQ multiplex PCR; TCRdb stores in-frame clones only, minus some. Of approximately 260,000 clones listed, approximately 83% are singletons. Sample: PBMCs. These receptors all come from a woman aged 30 to 39 in good health and CMV-seropositive. Each CDR3 is given with its conserved first and last residue. Each record gives: clone size, CDR3 length, V gene, D gene, J gene, CDR3 DNA, CDR3 protein. The D gene is left open where the match is weak. Clone size is given for some rows only: seen once, a few or many times, or a class if the clone is expanded.

once	13	TRBV5-1	NA	TRBJ1-1	TGCGCCAGCAGCTTTACCACCCAGACTGAAGCTTTCTTT	CASSFTTQTEAFF
NA	14	TRBV19	NA	TRBJ2-1	TGTGCCAGTAGTATAACGGGGGGCGAGAATGAGCAGTTCTTC	CASSITGGENEQFF
NA	16	TRBV27	TRBD1	TRBJ2-7	TGTGCCAGCAGTTTTTCAGGGGGCGAGAGCTCCTACGAGCAGTACTTC	CASSFSGGESSYEQYF
NA	12	TRBV5-6	NA	TRBJ2-1	TGTGCCAGCAGCTACCTAAACAATGAGCAGTTCTTC	CASSYLNNEQFF
NA	10	TRBV30	NA	TRBJ2-1	TGTGCCTGGAGTAGAGATGAGCAGTTCTTC	CAWSRDEQFF
NA	13	TRBV6-6	NA	TRBJ1-2	TGTGCCAGCAGTTTGGGGGGGTCCTATGGCTACACCTTC	CASSLGGSYGYTF
NA	16	TRBV19	NA	TRBJ2-5	TGTGCCAGTAGTATCCGGGGTATTACCGATCAAGAGACCCAGTACTTC	CASSIRGITDQETQYF
NA	15	TRBV25-1	TRBD2	TRBJ2-1	TGTGCCAGCAGTCGGGGACTAGCGGGTTACAATGAGCAGTTCTTC	CASSRGLAGYNEQFF
NA	14	TRBV10-3	NA	TRBJ1-2	TGTGCCATCAGTGAATACACGTCTAACTATGGCTACACCTTC	CAISEYTSNYGYTF
once	13	TRBV30	NA	TRBJ2-7	TGTGCCTGGAGTAGGAACAGGGCCTACGAGCAGTACTTC	CAWSRNRAYEQYF
NA	15	TRBV6-1	NA	TRBJ2-3	TGTGCCAGCAGCCCCTTCCCACTAGTTTCAGATACGCAGTATTTT	CASSPFPLVSDTQYF
few	16	TRBV19	TRBD1	TRBJ1-1	TGTGCCAGTAGTATATTGGGGGGACAGGGGGCCGTTGAAGCTTTCTTT	CASSILGGQGAVEAFF
NA	15	TRBV5-1	TRBD2	TRBJ2-7	TGCGCCAGCAGCTTGGCCGGCTTAACGGGAGGCGAGCAGTACTTC	CASSLAGLTGGEQYF
NA	14	TRBV5-4	TRBD1	TRBJ2-7	TGTGCCAGCAGCACGGACAGGGTCCCCCCCGAGCAGTACTTC	CASSTDRVPPEQYF
NA	14	TRBV2	TRBD1	TRBJ2-7	TGTGCCAGCAGTCAGGAAACAGGGGGCTACGAGCAGTACTTC	CASSQETGGYEQYF
NA	13	TRBV28	NA	TRBJ1-2	TGTGCCAGCAGTTTTCAGGGGCGTGATGGCTACACCTTC	CASSFQGRDGYTF
NA	15	TRBV7-2	TRBD2	TRBJ2-1	TGTGCCAGCAGCTATATCCCGGGACTAGGCAATGAGCAGTTCTTC	CASSYIPGLGNEQFF
NA	15	TRBV27	TRBD1	TRBJ2-2	TGTGCCAGCACTCCGGGACAGGGAGGAACCGGGGAGCTGTTTTTT	CASTPGQGGTGELFF
NA	17	TRBV5-6	TRBD1	TRBJ2-7	TGTGCCAGCAGCTATCGACAGGGGGTCTACCCCGGATACGAGCAGTACTTC	CASSYRQGVYPGYEQYF
NA	16	TRBV29-1	TRBD1	TRBJ2-4	TGCAGCGTCCACAAGGGGACCGGGACAGGCCTAAACATTCAGTACTTC	CSVHKGTGTGLNIQYF
NA	19	TRBV11-1	NA	TRBJ2-1	TGTGCCAGCAGCTTCCTAGGAGAGGTGACTGAGGGCTCCTACAATGAGCAGTTCTTC	CASSFLGEVTEGSYNEQFF
NA	16	TRBV28	TRBD1	TRBJ1-5	TGTGCCAGCAACGGGCGACTACCAGGGGGCAGTCAGCCCCAGCATTTT	CASNGRLPGGSQPQHF
NA	17	TRBV4-1	TRBD2	TRBJ2-3	TGCGCCAGCAGCCAAGATTCCGGCGGGAGCCTCGGGGATACGCAGTATTTT	CASSQDSGGSLGDTQYF
NA	14	TRBV5-1	TRBD1	TRBJ2-7	TGCGCCAGCAGCTGGGGGACAGTAGACTACGAGCAGTACTTC	CASSWGTVDYEQYF
few	15	TRBV5-1	TRBD1	TRBJ1-2	TGCGCCAGCAGCTTGGTACCGGGACAGGGGAATGGCTACACCTTC	CASSLVPGQGNGYTF
NA	17	TRBV11-2	NA	TRBJ2-3	TGTGCCAGCAGCTTAGCCCGCACAGGACCTTACACAGATACGCAGTATTTT	CASSLARTGPYTDTQYF
NA	12	TRBV5-4	NA	TRBJ2-1	TGTGCCAGCAGCACCCGCGGGGATGAGCAGTTCTTC	CASSTRGDEQFF
NA	12	TRBV28	TRBD1	TRBJ1-1	TGTGCCAGCAGTTTAAAGGACAGGGAAGCTTTCTTT	CASSLKDREAFF
NA	15	TRBV27	NA	TRBJ1-1	TGTGCCAGCAGTCCTTTTGGGGCCGTGAACACTGAAGCTTTCTTT	CASSPFGAVNTEAFF
NA	12	TRBV11-3	NA	TRBJ2-7	TGTGCCAGCAGCTTAAGCGTCTACGAGCAGTACTTC	CASSLSVYEQYF
NA	15	TRBV5-1	NA	TRBJ2-7	TGCGCCAGCAGCTCAGGCCTGACTAGATTCTACGAGCAGTACTTC	CASSSGLTRFYEQYF
NA	16	TRBV27	TRBD2	TRBJ2-1	TGTGCCAGCAGTTCCCCGTGGACTAGCGCTTTCAATGAGCAGTTCTTC	CASSSPWTSAFNEQFF
NA	12	TRBV7-2	TRBD2	TRBJ2-1	TGTGCCAGCAGCTTACAGACTAGCGGGATTCTCTTC	CASSLQTSGILF
NA	11	TRBV28	NA	TRBJ1-2	TGTGCCAGCAATCCGGGCTATGGCTACACCTTC	CASNPGYGYTF